Shown below are 2 T cell receptor beta chains from a single sample sequenced in a study of CD8 T cells in Susac syndrome. Reverse transcription of about 0.45 to 1 ug RNA used random hexamers. TCRdb reanalysed the immunoSEQ multiplex PCR reads using MiXCR and keeps one entry per CDR3 protein. The sample has 160,000 or so distinct CDR3 sequences; about 90% are singletons. The sequencing input was CD4+ T cells from PBMCs. Receptors originate from a human donor in good health.

V is TRBV7-9 and J is TRBJ1-2, with D tentatively TRBD1 (6 bases). The CDR3 is 14 amino acids. Germline V lookup: CDR1 SEHNR, CDR2 FQNEAQ (reference sequence). With 4 bases removed from V and 5 bases from J, the gap between germline ends came to 14 bases. The CDR3 is CASSSLGGEYGYTF. The CDR3 DNA reads as TGTGCCAGCAGCTCTTTAGGGGGGGAGTATGGCTACACCTTC.

The gene calls are TRBV30 and TRBJ2-7; D is ambiguous. Trimming left V 5 bases short and J 4 bases short, with 15 bases between. In germline, CDR1 is GTSNPN, CDR2 SVGIG (reference sequence). The CDR3 totals 13 residues. The CDR3 is CAWSQTPVYEQYF. CDR3 bases: TGTGCCTGGTCCCAGACCCCGGTTTACGAGCAGTACTTC.